This T cell receptor (beta chain) was recorded in a study of blood T cell repertoires in COVID-19. Germline trimming cut 5 bases from V and 12 bases from J; bases unmatched to any gene: 4. The CDR3 has 11 amino acids. Germline V lookup: CDR1 SEHNR, CDR2 FQNEAQ (reference sequence). This table comes from immunoSEQ multiplex PCR, and its TCRdb copy is limited to in-frame clones, with some not included. The sample consists of some 40,000 clones, approximately 80% of them appearing once. Sequencing was performed on peripheral blood. This TCR derives from a man aged 65 to 85 with acute or convalescent COVID-19. This rearrangement joins TRBV7-9 to TRBJ1-1, with 9 bases lining up with TRBD1. This CDR3 reads CASSGTGRTFF. The CDR3 nucleotides are TGTGCCAGCAGCGGGACAGGGAGGACTTTCTTT.